This TCR beta chain comes out of a study of blood T cell repertoires in COVID-19. Original analysis: For nucleated cells, counts were estimated from reference gene primer amplification. The repertoire was sequenced with immunoSEQ multiplex PCR; TCRdb's copy has only in-frame clones and lacks some. For V, J and clone size, that table is used; D and trimming come from the DNA. In the table there are roughly 200,000 clones, approximately 85% of which are singletons. This receptor was obtained from a woman in her 70s with active or convalescent COVID-19. The material sequenced was peripheral blood.

The CDR3: CASSGGQGWGQPQHF. In DNA, the CDR3 is TGTGCCAGCAGTGGGGGACAGGGATGGGGTCAGCCCCAGCATTTT. This rearrangement joins TRBV2 to TRBJ1-5, with 9 positions matching TRBD1. Germline CDR1 and CDR2: SNHLY and FYNNEI. The trim removed 4 bases at V and 6 bases at J, leaving 7 bases unmatched. The CDR3 spans 15 residues.